Shown below are 28 T cell receptor beta chains from a single sample sequenced in a study of vaccination and CD4 T cells after COVID-19. TCRdb re-called the PCR reads through MiXCR, storing one row per CDR3 protein. Found here are 25,000 to 30,000 distinct CDR3 sequences, under 60% of them singletons; the top ten hold approximately 5.7%. As for time point: late sampling 161 to 241 days after vaccination in a few convalescent patients. Sequences were derived from CD4+ T cells from blood, sampled about 7 months after SARS-CoV-2 vaccination. The receptors originated from a human donor who had recovered from COVID-19.

The rearrangement links TRBV20-1 to TRBJ1-1; 8 nucleotides agree with TRBD1. Germline values: CDR1 DFQATT, CDR2 SNEGSKA (reference sequence). CDR3 size: 15 residues. Trimming took 0 bases from V and 3 from J; bases not matched to a gene: 6. In DNA, the CDR3 is TGCAGTGCTAGAGAACCGCAGGGGGCGGACACTGAAGCTTTCTTT. The encoded protein is CSAREPQGADTEAFF.

The V call is TRBV15, the J call TRBJ2-7; a possible D gene is TRBD2 (7 bases). The length of the CDR3 is 15 residues. Per the germline V gene, CDR1 is LNHNV and CDR2 is YYDKDF (reference sequence). V was shortened by 1 base and J by 5 bases, with 15 bases between the two germline ends. CDR3 sequence (DNA): TGTGCCACCAGCAGAGGGGAGGGGGATGTGGACGAGCAGTACTTC. This translates into CATSRGEGDVDEQYF.

V usage is TRBV20-1 and J usage is TRBJ2-7; 9 bases line up with TRBD2. With 6 bases clipped from V and 0 bases from J, the junction kept 6 bases outside the gene matches. Germline values: CDR1 DFQATT, CDR2 SNEGSKA (reference sequence). The CDR3 has 14 residues. The CDR3: CSAGTSGRSYEQYF. CDR3 DNA sequence: TGCAGTGCCGGAACTAGCGGGCGCTCCTACGAGCAGTACTTC.

This chain uses TRBV21-1 with TRBJ2-1; TRBD2, the table's D call, was not compared with the DNA. TRBV21-1 is an annotated pseudogene. This CDR3 is 17 amino acids long. The CDR3 sequence: CASSKALTAGGPREQFF. As DNA, the CDR3 is TGTGCCAGCAGCAAAGCGCTTACAGCGGGAGGGCCTCGTGAGCAGTTCTTC.

The DNA for the CDR3 is TGCAGCGTTGCAGAGCGGGAGTTGGTTGAGCAGTTCTTC. Encoded protein: CSVAERELVEQFF. The rearrangement links TRBV29-1 to TRBJ2-1, with 8 bases that match TRBD2. Germline V gene data show CDR1 as SQVTM and CDR2 as ANQGSEA. The CDR3 runs to 13 residues. V was clipped by 4 bases and J by 9 bases; unmatched bases: 8.

This sequence joins TRBV15 and TRBJ2-1; 9 bases are shared with TRBD2. CDR1 LNHNV and CDR2 YYDKDF come from the germline V gene (reference sequence). The trim removed 2 bases at V and 5 bases at J, leaving 4 bases unmatched. There are 15 residues in the CDR3. CDR3 amino acids: CATSRYSGSDNEQFF. The CDR3 DNA follows: TGTGCCACCAGCAGATATAGCGGGAGCGACAATGAGCAGTTCTTC.

This chain joins TRBV6-1 and TRBJ1-2; D is unresolved. Deletions cut 10 bases from V and 8 bases from J, with 26 bases between. The CDR3 covers 15 residues. CDR1 and CDR2 from the germline V gene are MNHNS and SASEGT. CDR3 sequence reads: CAINFLPTDLTGYTF. Here the CDR3 DNA reads TGTGCCATCAATTTTCTACCCACCGACCTGACGGGCTACACCTTC.

The rearrangement links TRBV19 to TRBJ1-2; 7 positions agree with TRBD1. Germline loops: CDR1 LNHDA, CDR2 SQIVND (reference sequence). The CDR3 spans 14 residues. V was pared by 4 bases and J by 4 bases, with 6 bases of the junction left unmatched. The CDR3 region is CASSRKGAGYGYTF. The CDR3 bases are TGTGCCAGTAGTAGGAAGGGGGCCGGCTATGGCTACACCTTC.

This clonotype has a single count. The chain couples TRBV10-1 to TRBJ2-5, with D unresolved. The CDR3 consists of 11 residues. Looked up from germline, CDR1 is WNHNN and CDR2 is SYGVQD (reference sequence). V lost 10 bases and J 2 bases, leaving 8 bases between the germline ends. For the CDR3, the DNA is TGCGCCAACCCCGATCAAGAGACCCAGTACTTC. Its protein product is CANPDQETQYF.

The V and J genes are TRBV7-9 and TRBJ2-3, with D unresolved. The CDR3 contains 13 residues. Germline values: CDR1 SEHNR, CDR2 FQNEAQ (reference sequence). Trimming pared 5 bases from V and 1 base from J, leaving 7 bases between. The CDR3 nucleotides are TGTGCCAGCAGCAGCCGGGGCACAGATACGCAGTATTTT. Its protein is CASSSRGTDTQYF.

The J gene is TRBJ2-1, the V gene TRBV4-1, with 10 bases aligning to TRBD1. Per germline, CDR1 MGHRA and CDR2 YSYEKL. The CDR3 contains 16 residues. V lost 0 bases, J lost 8 bases, and 7 bases stayed unmatched. This CDR3 is CASSQDLGQGIDEQFF. CDR3 in DNA: TGCGCCAGCAGCCAAGATTTGGGACAGGGGATCGATGAGCAGTTCTTC.

There are a few counts of this clonotype. The chain uses TRBV28 and TRBJ1-5, with 8 bases that match TRBD1. The CDR3 runs 15 residues. V shed 3 bases, J shed 7 bases, and the junction held 8 bases outside the gene matches. Per germline, CDR1 MDHEN and CDR2 SYDVKM. DNA of the CDR3: TGTGCCAGCAGTTTTTCCCGGGCAGGGGGCCAGCCCCAGCATTTT. Its translation: CASSFSRAGGQPQHF.

Only a few counts were recorded for this clonotype. The chain links TRBV15 to TRBJ2-5, with 9 bases matching TRBD2. Trimming removed 8 bases from V and 3 bases from J; junction bases left unmatched: 7. The CDR3 contains 14 residues. Germline CDR1 is LNHNV and CDR2 is YYDKDF (reference sequence). The CDR3 bases are TGTGCCACCCTAGCGGGAAGGGAAGAAGAGACCCAGTACTTC. This encodes CATLAGREEETQYF.

The sample holds a few counts of this clonotype. The chain is built from TRBV7-9 and TRBJ2-2; D perhaps matches TRBD1 (6 bases). The germline gives CDR1 SEHNR, CDR2 FQNEAQ (reference sequence). CDR3 length: 17 amino acids. V was shortened by 5 bases and J by 1 base, with 17 bases between the two germline ends. The DNA for the CDR3 is TGTGCCAGCAGCAGAGGACTCATGGACAGGAACACCGGGGAGCTGTTTTTT. It codes for CASSRGLMDRNTGELFF.

The chain employs TRBV19 and TRBJ1-5, with TRBD1 identical over 8 bases. The CDR3 covers 13 residues. The junction had 4 bases not matched to a gene; V was cut back by 7 bases and J by 5 bases. Germline CDR1 and CDR2: LNHDA and SQIVND (reference sequence). CDR3 coding DNA: TGTGCCAGTAACAGGGGACAGGATCAGCCCCAGCATTTT. The encoded protein is CASNRGQDQPQHF. Full variable domain (remainder filled in from reference TRBV19 and TRBJ1-5): DGGITQSPKYLFRKEGQNVTLSCEQNLNHDAMYWYRQDPGQGLRLIYYSQIVNDFQKGDIAEGYSVSREKKESFPLTVTSAQKNPTAFYLCASNRGQDQPQHFGDGTRLSIL.

This clonotype turned up a few times. The CDR3 sequence is CATSDLQGPGETQYF. The CDR3 nucleotides read TGTGCCACCAGTGATTTGCAAGGACCCGGGGAGACCCAGTACTTC. V and J are TRBV24-1 and TRBJ2-5; no firm D call. Trimming removed 0 bases from V and 5 bases from J, with 12 bases in between. In germline, CDR1 is KGHDR, CDR2 SFDVKD. The CDR3 has 15 amino acids.

The V call is TRBV4-1, the J call TRBJ2-7, with D maybe TRBD1 (5 bases). This CDR3 spans 14 amino acids. The V gene lost 4 bases and the J gene lost 4 bases, with 14 bases spanning the gap. Germline CDR1 is MGHRA and CDR2 is YSYEKL. As DNA, the CDR3 is TGCGCCAGCAGCCCCCAGACAGTTAAGTACGAGCAGTACTTC. This encodes CASSPQTVKYEQYF.

This chain connects TRBV10-3 to TRBJ1-1; D remains unclear. The CDR3 runs to 15 residues. The V gene lost 3 bases and the J gene lost 1 base, with 12 bases spanning the gap. From germline, CDR1 is ENHRY and CDR2 SYGVKD. CDR3 DNA sequence: TGTGCCATCAGTGACTTGTCGGAGGAGAACACTGAAGCTTTCTTT. Translation gives CAISDLSEENTEAFF.

This chain links TRBV18 with TRBJ2-7, with a tentative D call TRBD2 (5 bases). This CDR3 has 14 residues. Deletions cut 2 bases from V and 1 base from J, with 9 bases between. Germline values: CDR1 KGHSH, CDR2 LQKENI. In DNA, the CDR3 is TGTGCCAGCTCACCAATTCGCGGGTCCTACGAGCAGTACTTC. Encoded protein: CASSPIRGSYEQYF.

This rearrangement joins TRBV28 to TRBJ1-1; D unclear. The CDR3 has 12 amino acids. V dropped 8 bases and J dropped 1 base, with 8 bases sitting between them. Per the germline V gene, CDR1 is MDHEN and CDR2 is SYDVKM. CDR3 in DNA: TGTGCCAGCCTCAGACAGAACACTGAAGCTTTCTTT. Its protein is CASLRQNTEAFF.

This chain uses TRBV7-3 with TRBJ2-1, with 8 bases lining up with TRBD1. Unmatched junction bases numbered 10, after V lost 5 bases and J lost 4 bases. Germline lookup yields CDR1 SGHTA and CDR2 FQGTGA. The CDR3 totals 16 residues. The CDR3 is CASSPARTGTYNEQFF. The CDR3 DNA reads TGTGCCAGCAGCCCCGCCCGGACAGGGACTTACAATGAGCAGTTCTTC.

The V call is TRBV6-1, the J call TRBJ1-5, with D possibly being TRBD1 (5 bases). The CDR3 contains 15 residues. Per germline, CDR1 MNHNS and CDR2 SASEGT. V was cut by 6 bases and J by 6 bases, with 18 bases left in between. The CDR3, as DNA: TGTGCCAGCAGACGCGGGAAGACAGAGGGTCAGCCCCAGCATTTT. Protein sequence: CASRRGKTEGQPQHF.

The chain uses TRBV28 and TRBJ1-2, with D perhaps TRBD1 (5 bases). The length of the CDR3 is 12 residues. V was shortened by 2 bases and J by 4 bases, with 5 bases between the two germline ends. CDR1 is MDHEN, CDR2 SYDVKM, per germline. As DNA, the CDR3 is TGTGCCAGCAGTTTAGGGGGCTATGGCTACACCTTC. Translation: CASSLGGYGYTF.

The CDR3 DNA follows: TGTGCCAGCAGCTTACGAGGGGGACGTCGTTCTCTCTCCTACAATGAGCAGTTCTTC. This encodes CASSLRGGRRSLSYNEQFF. The chain has TRBV7-3 and TRBJ2-1, with a tentative D call TRBD1 (6 bases). Trimming left V 2 bases short and J 0 bases short, with 20 bases between. The CDR3 consists of 19 residues. Germline V gives CDR1 SGHTA, CDR2 FQGTGA. Complete variable domain (other parts from reference TRBV7-3 and TRBJ2-1): GAGVSQTPSNKVTEKGKYVELRCDPISGHTALYWYRQSLGQGPEFLIYFQGTGAADDSGLPNDRFFAVRPEGSVSTLKIQRTERGDSAVYLCASSLRGGRRSLSYNEQFFGPGTRLTVL.

This clonotype was seen a handful of times. The rearrangement links TRBV7-8 to TRBJ2-5; 13 bases match TRBD2. V shed 1 base, J shed 4 bases, and the junction held 3 bases outside the gene matches. Germline V lookup: CDR1 SGHVS, CDR2 FQNEAQ. The CDR3 is 16 amino acids. The CDR3 sequence is CASSLVGLAGLETQYF. Here the CDR3 DNA reads TGTGCCAGCAGCTTAGTGGGACTAGCGGGACTAGAGACCCAGTACTTC.

This chain connects TRBV27 to TRBJ1-2; D unresolved. CDR1 and CDR2 (germline): MNHEY, SMNVEV (reference sequence). Trimming took off 2 bases at V and 2 bases at J, with 6 bases between the two ends. The CDR3 consists of 13 residues. CDR3 nucleotide sequence: TGTGCCAGCAGTTTAACGGTAAACTATGGCTACACCTTC. Protein product: CASSLTVNYGYTF.

The J gene is TRBJ2-5, the V gene TRBV5-1, with TRBD1 as a possible D gene (5 bases). Germline CDR1 and CDR2: SGHRS and YFSETQ. V was shortened by 4 bases and J by 5 bases, with 15 bases between the two germline ends. This CDR3 region has 14 residues. Written as DNA, the CDR3 is TGCGCCAGCAGCCGTGCCAGGGTAGGGGAGACCCAGTACTTC. Protein sequence: CASSRARVGETQYF.

The rearrangement uses TRBV6-2 or TRBV6-3 and TRBJ2-1; 9 bases line up with TRBD2. The CDR3 consists of 15 residues. CDR1 is MNHEY, CDR2 SVGEGT, per germline. V was clipped by 2 bases and J by 8 bases; unmatched bases: 7. CDR3 DNA: TGTGCCAGCAGTTACGGCGGGAGGGCCGTAGATGAGCAGTTCTTC. It translates to CASSYGGRAVDEQFF.